These 24 T cell receptor beta chains were sequenced from one sample in a study of blood T cell repertoires in COVID-19. Measured with immunoSEQ multiplex PCR; TCRdb has only the in-frame clones, and not every one. The repertoire holds some 150,000 clones, with almost 90% as singletons. Sequenced sample: peripheral blood. These TCRs come from a woman aged 55-69 years with acute or convalescent COVID-19.

J is TRBJ1-2 and V is TRBV24-1; 8 nucleotides match TRBD1. Per the germline V gene, CDR1 is KGHDR and CDR2 is SFDVKD. J gave up 7 bases and V 3 bases, and 9 bases lay outside the gene matches. The CDR3 runs to 15 residues. The CDR3 nucleotides read TGTGCCACCAGTGATCCCCGACAGGGGATTAGTGGCTACACCTTC. Amino acid sequence: CATSDPRQGISGYTF.

The chain employs TRBV9 and TRBJ1-1; tentative D call: TRBD1 (5 bases). Germline V gene data show CDR1 as SGDLS and CDR2 as YYNGEE. CDR3 length: 13 residues. V was cut by 3 bases and J by 2 bases, with 8 bases left in between. Here the CDR3 DNA reads TGTGCCAGCAGCGAACAGGTTAACACTGAAGCTTTCTTT. Protein: CASSEQVNTEAFF.

The rearrangement uses TRBV6-2 or TRBV6-3 and TRBJ2-5; 8 bases match TRBD1. The CDR3 sequence is 15 residues long. Germline loops: CDR1 MNHEY, CDR2 SVGEGT. V lost 1 base to trimming and J lost 7 bases; unmatched junction nucleotides: 8. This CDR3 is CASSYWDRRVATQYF. CDR3 in DNA: TGTGCCAGCAGTTACTGGGACAGGAGGGTCGCGACCCAGTACTTC.

The CDR3 DNA reads as TGCGCCAGCAGCCCGGTGGGGCTTTTATACAATGAGCAGTTCTTC. Protein sequence: CASSPVGLLYNEQFF. The chain has TRBV5-1 and TRBJ2-1, with D tentatively TRBD1 (5 bases). CDR3 size: 15 residues. From germline, CDR1 is SGHRS and CDR2 YFSETQ. V shed 4 bases and J shed 4 bases, with 15 bases lying between them. The whole variable domain, remainder taken from reference TRBV5-1 and TRBJ2-1, is KAGVTQTPRYLIKTRGQQVTLSCSPISGHRSVSWYQQTPGQGLQFLFEYFSETQRNKGNFPGRFSGRQFSNSRSEMNVSTLELGDSALYLCASSPVGLLYNEQFFGPGTRLTVL.

This clone appeared a single time. The rearrangement links TRBV6-6 to TRBJ1-2, with no clear D. CDR1 and CDR2 (germline): MNHNY, SVGAGI (reference sequence). CDR3 length equals 12 residues. Trimming pared 6 bases from V and 0 bases from J, leaving 5 bases between. In DNA form, the CDR3 reads TGTGCCAGCAGCCTCCCTAACTATGGCTACACCTTC. Translated: CASSLPNYGYTF.

The chain recombines TRBV19 with TRBJ2-3; D call uncertain. The CDR3 consists of 15 residues. In germline, CDR1 is LNHDA, CDR2 SQIVND (reference sequence). V gave up 3 bases and J gave up 2 bases, with 12 bases separating them. The CDR3 bases are TGTGCCAGTAGTATGGGTGGGCTCTTCACAGATACGCAGTATTTT. Protein sequence: CASSMGGLFTDTQYF.

This clone has only one observation. This rearrangement joins TRBV10-3 to TRBJ2-1, with a tentative D call TRBD2 (6 bases). Between the trimmed V and J ends, which lost 7 bases and 6 bases, there was a span of 16 bases. CDR1 and CDR2 from the germline V gene are ENHRY and SYGVKD. This CDR3 is built from 14 residues. CDR3 nucleotides: TGTGCCATCATGGGTAGCGGTCGGAGCAATGAGCAGTTCTTC. Amino acid sequence: CAIMGSGRSNEQFF.

CDR3 sequence reads: CASSSGTLVPYF. The CDR3 DNA is TGTGCCAGCAGTAGCGGGACACTGGTTCCGTACTTC. The V gene is TRBV6-5, the J gene TRBJ2-7; a weak D match, TRBD2 (7 bases). Germline V gene sequence: CDR1 MNHEY, CDR2 SVGAGI. CDR3 length: 12 residues. The V gene lost 5 bases and the J gene lost 12 bases, with 17 bases spanning the gap.

The V gene is TRBV5-1, the J gene TRBJ1-6; 8 bases map to TRBD1. Trimming removed 3 bases from V and 9 bases from J; junction bases left unmatched: 11. The CDR3 runs 16 residues. Germline assignment: CDR1 SGHRS and CDR2 YFSETQ. CDR3: CASSWGTGRETSPLHF. The DNA for the CDR3 is TGCGCCAGCAGCTGGGGGACAGGACGGGAGACTTCACCCCTCCACTTT.

This clone was seen only once. V and J are TRBV6-5 and TRBJ2-7; 7 bases align to TRBD1. Germline V gene data show CDR1 as MNHEY and CDR2 as SVGAGI. This CDR3 comprises 15 residues. The junction had 4 bases not matched to a gene; V was cut back by 0 bases and J by 2 bases. The CDR3 protein is CASSYSLQGAYEQYF. The CDR3 DNA follows: TGTGCCAGCAGTTACTCTTTGCAGGGGGCCTACGAGCAGTACTTC.

The chain joins TRBV20-1 to TRBJ2-2; no firm D call. This CDR3 is built from 11 residues. The germline V and J ends were trimmed by 6 bases and 3 bases, with 5 bases remaining between them. Germline values: CDR1 DFQATT, CDR2 SNEGSKA (reference sequence). In DNA, the CDR3 is TGCAGTGCACAGTACACCGGGGAGCTGTTTTTT. Its protein product is CSAQYTGELFF.

The chain has TRBV5-1 and TRBJ1-1, with D perhaps TRBD1 (5 bases). Germline-derived CDR1 and CDR2 are SGHRS and YFSETQ. V was pared by 1 base and J by 1 base, with 14 bases between. This CDR3 has 16 amino acids. The CDR3 protein is CASSLLGYGANTEAFF. In DNA form, the CDR3 reads TGCGCCAGCAGCTTGTTGGGGTATGGGGCGAACACTGAAGCTTTCTTT. The full variable domain, in which reference TRBV5-1 and TRBJ1-1 provide the parts outside the CDR3, is KAGVTQTPRYLIKTRGQQVTLSCSPISGHRSVSWYQQTPGQGLQFLFEYFSETQRNKGNFPGRFSGRQFSNSRSEMNVSTLELGDSALYLCASSLLGYGANTEAFFGQGTRLTVV.

The rearrangement joins TRBV4-2 to TRBJ1-2, with D perhaps TRBD1 (6 bases). The V and J ends lost 0 bases and 1 base respectively, with 18 bases between them. The CDR3 has 18 amino acids. Germline loops: CDR1 LGHNA, CDR2 YNFKEQ. This CDR3 reads CASSQDLGSTGLNYGYTF. CDR3 bases: TGTGCCAGCAGCCAAGATTTGGGGTCGACAGGCCTTAACTATGGCTACACCTTC.

The gene calls are TRBV28 and TRBJ1-3, with D possibly being TRBD1 (6 bases). V was shortened by 9 bases and J by 0 bases, with 12 bases between the two germline ends. CDR1 and CDR2 (germline): MDHEN, SYDVKM. This CDR3 is built from 14 residues. CDR3 sequence: CASHPGVSGNTIYF. As DNA, the CDR3 is TGTGCCAGTCACCCAGGGGTCTCTGGAAACACCATATATTTT.

The chain links TRBV12-3 or TRBV12-4 to TRBJ2-1, with D unresolved. Trimming cost V 7 bases and J 2 bases, with 9 bases left between them. CDR3 length equals 13 residues. The CDR3 region is CASTPRAYNEQFF. The CDR3 DNA is TGTGCCAGCACCCCACGGGCCTACAATGAGCAGTTCTTC.

This clone appeared a single time. CDR3 amino acids: CASSGTGAEAEAFF. In DNA, the CDR3 is TGTGCCAGCAGCGGAACAGGGGCGGAGGCTGAAGCTTTCTTT. The chain employs TRBV7-9 and TRBJ1-1; 7 nucleotides line up with TRBD1. Germline V gene lookup returns CDR1 SEHNR and CDR2 FQNEAQ (reference sequence). V trimming: 5 bases; J trimming: 6 bases; junction bases outside the gene matches: 9. The CDR3 contains 14 residues. Full variable domain (remainder filled in from reference TRBV7-9 and TRBJ1-1): DTGVSQNPRHKITKRGQNVTFRCDPISEHNRLYWYRQTLGQGPEFLTYFQNEAQLEKSRLLSDRFSAERPKGSFSTLEIQRTEQGDSAMYLCASSGTGAEAEAFFGQGTRLTVV.

The V gene is TRBV14, the J gene TRBJ2-3; 7 bases line up with TRBD1. The CDR3 has 14 residues. Germline CDR1 and CDR2: SGHDN and FVKESK. Unmatched junction bases numbered 7, after V lost 6 bases and J lost 4 bases. The CDR3 loop reads CASRRATGPDTQYF. As DNA, the CDR3 is TGTGCCAGCAGACGAGCGACAGGGCCAGATACGCAGTATTTT.

This clone was picked up one time. The chain is built from TRBV18 and TRBJ2-1; maybe TRBD1 (6 bases). Trimming pared 6 bases from V and 4 bases from J, leaving 16 bases between. CDR1 is KGHSH, CDR2 LQKENI, per germline. The length of the CDR3 is 15 residues. CDR3 loop: CASSRGPPRYNEQFF. The CDR3 DNA sequence: TGTGCCAGCTCCAGGGGCCCCCCCCGGTACAATGAGCAGTTCTTC.

The J gene is TRBJ1-2, the V gene TRBV28; D is ambiguous. V gave up 6 bases and J gave up 5 bases, with 25 bases separating them. Germline V gives CDR1 MDHEN, CDR2 SYDVKM. The CDR3 is 17 amino acids. As DNA, the CDR3 is TGTGCCAGCAGCCTGTCCGCAGCGCCACGCTTAACGTATGGCTACACCTTC. Its protein product is CASSLSAAPRLTYGYTF.

This chain links TRBV7-2 with TRBJ2-1, with D possibly being TRBD1 (6 bases). Germline V gene sequence: CDR1 SGHTA, CDR2 FQGNSA. Trimming took off 4 bases at V and 6 bases at J, with 19 bases between the two ends. The CDR3 spans 16 residues. CDR3 region: CASSSQTGRPGNEQFF. CDR3 DNA: TGTGCCAGCAGCTCCCAGACAGGACGACCAGGCAATGAGCAGTTCTTC.

The V call is TRBV15, the J call TRBJ1-2; D might be TRBD1 (5 bases). V dropped 2 bases and J dropped 0 bases, with 16 bases sitting between them. This CDR3 has 17 amino acids. The germline gives CDR1 LNHNV, CDR2 YYDKDF (reference sequence). CDR3 nucleotides: TGTGCCACCAGCAGAACCCTTGACAGTAAGGCTAACTATGGCTACACCTTC. It codes for CATSRTLDSKANYGYTF.

V usage is TRBV18 and J usage is TRBJ1-2; D not certain. Per the germline V gene, CDR1 is KGHSH and CDR2 is LQKENI. V was cut by 5 bases and J by 2 bases, with 9 bases left in between. The CDR3 loop spans 13 amino acids. The CDR3 region has the DNA TGTGCCAGCTCAGACACTTTAAACTATGGCTACACCTTC. It yields the protein CASSDTLNYGYTF.

The chain has TRBV4-1 and TRBJ2-2; 7 bases map to TRBD1. CDR1 MGHRA and CDR2 YSYEKL come from the germline V gene. V shed 0 bases and J 5 bases; nucleotides not matched to a gene: 9. The CDR3 loop spans 17 amino acids. The CDR3 sequence: CASSQERGGLRTGELFF. CDR3 DNA sequence: TGCGCCAGCAGCCAAGAACGAGGGGGCCTTAGGACCGGGGAGCTGTTTTTT.

V and J are TRBV20-1 and TRBJ2-1; D possibly corresponds to TRBD1 (5 bases). Germline V gives CDR1 DFQATT, CDR2 SNEGSKA (reference sequence). The CDR3 is 11 residues long. V was clipped by 0 bases and J by 12 bases, with 9 bases between them. The CDR3 spells CSARDGRGQFF. The CDR3 DNA reads as TGCAGTGCTAGAGATGGAAGGGGGCAGTTCTTC.